The clone carrying this T cell receptor (beta chain) was picked up one time. Its specificity is not known. This table comes from immunoSEQ multiplex PCR, and its TCRdb copy is limited to in-frame clones, with some not included. The sample yields roughly 2,400 clones, approximately 30% seen once. Deletions cut 3 bases from V and 5 bases from J, with 32 bases between. Germline loops: CDR1 KGHSH, CDR2 LQKENI. The CDR3 length is 21 residues. This entry comes from a study of T cells in localized non-small cell lung cancer. Study-wide results and limits: Uninvolved adjacent lung showed peak T cell clonality, exceeding tumor.

The chain employs TRBV18 and TRBJ2-1; a weak D match, TRBD1 (5 bases). Sequences were derived from lung tumor tissue, sampled before any cancer treatment. This TCR was sampled from a male donor aged 60 or over with stage III squamous cell lung carcinoma. The CDR3 DNA sequence: TGTGCCAGCTCACCTACCGTACGACAGCTATCGGACCTGAAACCCAACAATGAGCAGTTCTTC. This sequence encodes CASSPTVRQLSDLKPNNEQFF.